The rows below give T cell receptor beta chains drawn from one sample of a study of CD8 T cells in Susac syndrome. TCRdb used MiXCR to reprocess the immunoSEQ multiplex PCR reads, holding one entry per CDR3 protein. This table holds fewer than 250,000 distinct CDR3 sequences, approximately 90% found once. The source material was CD8+ T cells from PBMCs. Receptor source: a human donor with multiple sclerosis. Both conserved end residues are part of each CDR3. The D gene is left open where the match is weak. The size field is filled for only some rows; it gives once, few, many or a size class.

v_call	j_call	clone_size	d_call	cdr3_aa	cdr3_nt
TRBV29-1	TRBJ1-4	once	TRBD1	CSGKTGDANEKLFF	TGCAGCGGTAAGACAGGGGATGCGAATGAAAAACTGTTTTTT
TRBV13	TRBJ1-1	NA	NA	CASSPPGFAEAFF	TGTGCCAGCAGTCCCCCAGGGTTCGCTGAAGCCTTCTTT
TRBV19	TRBJ2-7	once	NA	CASSIAPRGGYEQYF	TGTGCCAGTAGTATAGCCCCCAGGGGAGGCTACGAGCAGTACTTC
TRBV7-3	TRBJ1-5	NA	TRBD1	CASSTQGDRQPQHF	TGTGCCAGCAGCACACAGGGGGATCGTCAGCCCCAGCATTTT
TRBV3-1	TRBJ2-3	NA	NA	CASSQAEGGTDTQYF	TGTGCCAGCAGCCAAGCAGAAGGGGGGACAGATACGCAGTATTTT
TRBV2	TRBJ1-2	NA	NA	CASSVEGYTF	TGTGCCAGCAGCGTTGAAGGCTACACCTTC
TRBV6-5	TRBJ2-3	once	TRBD1	CATESGTGINTQYF	TGTGCCACTGAATCCGGGACAGGGATCAATACGCAGTATTTT
TRBV18	TRBJ2-1	NA	NA	CASSPPTGSGNEQFF	TGTGCCAGCTCACCCCCGACGGGGTCGGGCAATGAGCAGTTCTTC
TRBV27	TRBJ1-5	NA	NA	CASSFGGINQPQHF	TGTGCCAGCAGTTTCGGGGGAATCAATCAGCCCCAGCATTTT
TRBV27	TRBJ1-1	NA	TRBD1	CASSFGQGNTEAFF	TGTGCCAGTAGTTTCGGACAGGGGAACACTGAAGCTTTCTTT